These T cell receptor beta chains were read from a single sample in a study of blood T cell repertoires in COVID-19. Using immunoSEQ multiplex PCR, the repertoire was profiled, and TCRdb retains in-frame clones only, with some absent. The sample contains around 250,000 clones, more than 85% of which appear only once. The sample was PBMCs or T cells enriched from blood (not recorded which). These receptors originate from a woman aged 25-40 years who had recovered from COVID-19. Both conserved end residues are part of each CDR3. The D gene is left open where the match is weak. Size values are once, few and many counts, or a class for expanded clones, and some rows have none.

v_call: TRBV5-6; clone_size: .; j_call: TRBJ1-4; d_call: TRBD1; cdr3_nt: TGTGCCAGCAGGGGTAGACAGGGGGCTAATGAAAAACTGTTTTTT; cdr3_aa: CASRGRQGANEKLFF
v_call: TRBV14; clone_size: .; j_call: TRBJ1-2; d_call: .; cdr3_nt: TGTGCCAGCAGCCAAGATGTAGAACAGGGCGGTGTGTGGGGCTACACCTTC; cdr3_aa: CASSQDVEQGGVWGYTF
v_call: TRBV6-2/TRBV6-3; clone_size: .; j_call: TRBJ1-5; d_call: .; cdr3_nt: TGTGCCAGCAGGCCTGATGGGGCAGGGAACAATCAGCCCCAGCATTTT; cdr3_aa: CASRPDGAGNNQPQHF
v_call: TRBV7-2; clone_size: .; j_call: TRBJ1-6; d_call: TRBD1; cdr3_nt: TGTGCCAGCAGCCCCCGGGACAGGGGTCCCTCACCCCTCCACTTT; cdr3_aa: CASSPRDRGPSPLHF
v_call: TRBV30; clone_size: .; j_call: TRBJ2-7; d_call: .; cdr3_nt: TGTGCCTGGAGTGCCAACACAGGGCTGCCGTACTTC; cdr3_aa: CAWSANTGLPYF
v_call: TRBV20-1; clone_size: .; j_call: TRBJ1-1; d_call: .; cdr3_nt: TGCAGTGCTAGTCCCAAGGGGTACACTGAAGCTTTCTTT; cdr3_aa: CSASPKGYTEAFF
v_call: TRBV28; clone_size: .; j_call: TRBJ1-2; d_call: TRBD1; cdr3_nt: TGTGCCAGCAGTCTCTACCGGACAGGGTACGTCTATGGCTACACCTTC; cdr3_aa: CASSLYRTGYVYGYTF
v_call: TRBV19; clone_size: .; j_call: TRBJ1-5; d_call: .; cdr3_nt: TGTGCCAGTAGTACCCCTTCCCGGAGCAATCAGCCCCAGCATTTT; cdr3_aa: CASSTPSRSNQPQHF
v_call: TRBV19; clone_size: few; j_call: TRBJ1-1; d_call: .; cdr3_nt: TGTGCCAGTAGCACCCAGGGGCACCTGAACACTGAAGCTTTCTTT; cdr3_aa: CASSTQGHLNTEAFF
v_call: TRBV18; clone_size: once; j_call: TRBJ1-5; d_call: TRBD1; cdr3_nt: TGTGCCAGCTCCCGGACAGGGGATCAGCCCCAGCATTTT; cdr3_aa: CASSRTGDQPQHF
v_call: TRBV7-3; clone_size: .; j_call: TRBJ2-3; d_call: TRBD2; cdr3_nt: TGTGCCAGCAGCTTCAGACTAGCGGGAGGACGCACAGATACGCAGTATTTT; cdr3_aa: CASSFRLAGGRTDTQYF
v_call: TRBV29-1; clone_size: .; j_call: TRBJ1-3; d_call: .; cdr3_nt: TGCAGCGTTGTGGCTGGTCCTGGAAACACCATATATTTT; cdr3_aa: CSVVAGPGNTIYF
v_call: TRBV6-5; clone_size: .; j_call: TRBJ1-1; d_call: .; cdr3_nt: TGTGCCAGCAGTCCCGACCCGGGGGGTGTAGCTTTCTTT; cdr3_aa: CASSPDPGGVAFF
v_call: TRBV7-9; clone_size: .; j_call: TRBJ2-3; d_call: .; cdr3_nt: TGTGCCAGCAGCTTAATAGCCTTCTCACTCACAGATACGCAGTATTTT; cdr3_aa: CASSLIAFSLTDTQYF
v_call: TRBV18; clone_size: .; j_call: TRBJ2-1; d_call: TRBD2; cdr3_nt: TGTGCCAGCCCCCCGACTAGCGGGACGTACAATGAGCAGTTCTTC; cdr3_aa: CASPPTSGTYNEQFF
v_call: TRBV3-1/TRBV3-2; clone_size: .; j_call: TRBJ2-1; d_call: TRBD2; cdr3_nt: TGTGCCAGCAGCCACGGGGGTGCTAGCGGGAATGAGCAGTTCTTC; cdr3_aa: CASSHGGASGNEQFF
v_call: TRBV4-3; clone_size: .; j_call: TRBJ2-3; d_call: TRBD2; cdr3_nt: TGCGCCAGCAGCCAAGGTGTGGCGGGAGCAACAGATACGCAGTATTTT; cdr3_aa: CASSQGVAGATDTQYF
v_call: TRBV4-2; clone_size: .; j_call: TRBJ1-6; d_call: .; cdr3_nt: TGTGCCAGCAGCCAAGAGAAGGGGGGGAATTCACCCCTCCACTTT; cdr3_aa: CASSQEKGGNSPLHF
v_call: TRBV10-3; clone_size: .; j_call: TRBJ1-1; d_call: .; cdr3_nt: TGTGCCATCAGTGAGCAGTTGGGCAGGGTGGACACTGAAGCTTTCTTT; cdr3_aa: CAISEQLGRVDTEAFF
v_call: TRBV18; clone_size: .; j_call: TRBJ1-6; d_call: .; cdr3_nt: TGTGCCAGCTCACCCCGGGACACTCGGTCACCCCTCCACTTT; cdr3_aa: CASSPRDTRSPLHF
v_call: TRBV19; clone_size: .; j_call: TRBJ1-1; d_call: .; cdr3_nt: TGTGCCAGTAGTTCGGATCGGACAGCGATGAACACTGAAGCTTTCTTT; cdr3_aa: CASSSDRTAMNTEAFF
v_call: TRBV5-6; clone_size: .; j_call: TRBJ1-2; d_call: TRBD1; cdr3_nt: TGTGCCAGCGCCTTCCCCCAGGGGGCCGCTAACTATGGCTACACCTTC; cdr3_aa: CASAFPQGAANYGYTF
v_call: TRBV19; clone_size: .; j_call: TRBJ1-1; d_call: .; cdr3_nt: TGTGCCAGTAGTGCTGGTCAGGGTGTCCCGACTGAAGCTTTCTTT; cdr3_aa: CASSAGQGVPTEAFF
v_call: TRBV7-2; clone_size: .; j_call: TRBJ1-2; d_call: .; cdr3_nt: TGTGCCAGCAGCTTAGATCAGGTGTATAACTATGGCTACACCTTC; cdr3_aa: CASSLDQVYNYGYTF
v_call: TRBV5-1; clone_size: .; j_call: TRBJ1-1; d_call: .; cdr3_nt: TGCGCCAGCAGCCTCAATCCAGGGAACACTGAAGCTTTCTTT; cdr3_aa: CASSLNPGNTEAFF
v_call: TRBV3-1/TRBV3-2; clone_size: .; j_call: TRBJ2-3; d_call: TRBD2; cdr3_nt: TGTGCCAGCAGCCCTATAGCGGGAGTCGGGGGGGGTACGCAGTATTTT; cdr3_aa: CASSPIAGVGGGTQYF
v_call: TRBV11-1; clone_size: .; j_call: TRBJ2-1; d_call: TRBD2; cdr3_nt: TGTGCCAGCAGCATGACTAGCGGGCCCTACAATGAGCAGTTCTTC; cdr3_aa: CASSMTSGPYNEQFF
v_call: TRBV7-2; clone_size: .; j_call: TRBJ2-7; d_call: TRBD2; cdr3_nt: TGTGCCAGCAGCTTAGTAGCGGGAGGCGACTCCTACGAGCAGTACTTC; cdr3_aa: CASSLVAGGDSYEQYF
v_call: TRBV28; clone_size: .; j_call: TRBJ1-2; d_call: TRBD1; cdr3_nt: TGTGCCAGCAGTACACCCCAGGGGGCGCTGGCCTTCTATGGCTACACCTTC; cdr3_aa: CASSTPQGALAFYGYTF
v_call: TRBV28; clone_size: .; j_call: TRBJ2-3; d_call: TRBD2; cdr3_nt: TGTGCCAGCAGGGTCCCGGGACTAGCGGGAGGGCCCACAGATACGCAGTATTTT; cdr3_aa: CASRVPGLAGGPTDTQYF
v_call: TRBV29-1; clone_size: .; j_call: TRBJ1-1; d_call: .; cdr3_nt: TGCAGCGTTTCCGTGAACACTGAAGCTTTCTTT; cdr3_aa: CSVSVNTEAFF
v_call: TRBV12-3/TRBV12-4; clone_size: .; j_call: TRBJ2-1; d_call: .; cdr3_nt: TGTGCCAGCAGTTTTGCAGGGAGGAGTGAGCAGTTCTTC; cdr3_aa: CASSFAGRSEQFF
v_call: TRBV27; clone_size: .; j_call: TRBJ1-1; d_call: .; cdr3_nt: TGTGCCAGCAGTTTATCTCCTAGGGGCCTGAACACTGAAGCTTTCTTT; cdr3_aa: CASSLSPRGLNTEAFF
v_call: TRBV3-1/TRBV3-2; clone_size: .; j_call: TRBJ2-7; d_call: TRBD1; cdr3_nt: TGTGCCAGCAGCCAAGTCGATGACAGGGCCGTCTACGAGCAGTACTTC; cdr3_aa: CASSQVDDRAVYEQYF
v_call: TRBV7-7; clone_size: .; j_call: TRBJ1-5; d_call: TRBD1; cdr3_nt: TGTGCTAGCAGCCAGGGACAGGATCAGCCCCAGCATTTT; cdr3_aa: CASSQGQDQPQHF
v_call: TRBV10-3; clone_size: few; j_call: TRBJ2-5; d_call: .; cdr3_nt: TGTGCCATCAGTGATTTGGGGGGAGAGACCCAGTACTTC; cdr3_aa: CAISDLGGETQYF
v_call: TRBV19; clone_size: .; j_call: TRBJ2-7; d_call: TRBD1; cdr3_nt: TGTGCCAGTAGTATAGGAGCCAGGGGGCCCACGGGGCAGTACTTC; cdr3_aa: CASSIGARGPTGQYF
v_call: TRBV3-1/TRBV3-2; clone_size: .; j_call: TRBJ1-2; d_call: .; cdr3_nt: TGTGCCAGCAGCCCTAGGTCGGTGGTCGGCTACACCTTC; cdr3_aa: CASSPRSVVGYTF
v_call: TRBV28; clone_size: .; j_call: TRBJ1-1; d_call: .; cdr3_nt: TGTGCCAGCAGTAGCAGGGGTCGGACTGAAGCTTTCTTT; cdr3_aa: CASSSRGRTEAFF
v_call: TRBV5-1; clone_size: .; j_call: TRBJ2-1; d_call: .; cdr3_nt: TGCGCCAGCAGCATAGGACAGACATCCTACAATGAGCAGTTCTTC; cdr3_aa: CASSIGQTSYNEQFF
v_call: TRBV28; clone_size: .; j_call: TRBJ1-1; d_call: .; cdr3_nt: TGTGCCAGCATCCCCAGCAGGTGGACTGAAGCTTTCTTT; cdr3_aa: CASIPSRWTEAFF
v_call: TRBV5-1; clone_size: .; j_call: TRBJ2-3; d_call: .; cdr3_nt: TGCGCCAGCAAAACGAGGGAGGGGGTAGATACGCAGTATTTT; cdr3_aa: CASKTREGVDTQYF
v_call: TRBV6-1; clone_size: .; j_call: TRBJ2-1; d_call: .; cdr3_nt: TGTGCCAGCAGTGAAAGGTCCGCGGGAAGCTCCTACAATGAGCAGTTCTTC; cdr3_aa: CASSERSAGSSYNEQFF
v_call: TRBV11-2; clone_size: .; j_call: TRBJ2-7; d_call: TRBD2; cdr3_nt: TGTGCCAGCAGCCCCGGGAGGGCGTACGAGCAGTACTTC; cdr3_aa: CASSPGRAYEQYF
v_call: TRBV9; clone_size: .; j_call: TRBJ2-5; d_call: TRBD1; cdr3_nt: TGTGCCAGCAGCAAAGGACAGGTCCAAGAGACCCAGTACTTC; cdr3_aa: CASSKGQVQETQYF
v_call: TRBV14; clone_size: .; j_call: TRBJ1-1; d_call: .; cdr3_nt: TGTGCCAGCAGCCTCGACATGAACACTGAAGCTTTCTTT; cdr3_aa: CASSLDMNTEAFF
v_call: TRBV4-1; clone_size: .; j_call: TRBJ1-2; d_call: .; cdr3_nt: TGCGCCAGCAGCCAATATTTTACGGGCTATGGCTACACCTTC; cdr3_aa: CASSQYFTGYGYTF
v_call: TRBV7-9; clone_size: .; j_call: TRBJ1-6; d_call: .; cdr3_nt: TGTGCCAGCAGCTTAGAGATTACAGGGAATTCACCCCTCCACTTT; cdr3_aa: CASSLEITGNSPLHF
v_call: TRBV24-1; clone_size: .; j_call: TRBJ1-2; d_call: .; cdr3_nt: TGTGCCACCAGTGGAGGCTATGGCTACACCTTC; cdr3_aa: CATSGGYGYTF
v_call: TRBV7-2; clone_size: few; j_call: TRBJ2-2; d_call: .; cdr3_nt: TGTGCCAGCAGCTCGGCCCGAGGGGGAGACACCGGGGAGCTGTTTTTT; cdr3_aa: CASSSARGGDTGELFF
v_call: TRBV28; clone_size: .; j_call: TRBJ1-6; d_call: .; cdr3_nt: TGTGCCAGCCGGGGGACGCTCTATAATTCACCCCTCCACTTT; cdr3_aa: CASRGTLYNSPLHF
v_call: TRBV9; clone_size: .; j_call: TRBJ1-1; d_call: .; cdr3_nt: TGTGCCAGCAGCGTAGGTCAGGGTGCGGACACTGAAGCTTTCTTT; cdr3_aa: CASSVGQGADTEAFF
v_call: TRBV7-8; clone_size: .; j_call: TRBJ1-4; d_call: .; cdr3_nt: TGTGCCAGCAGCTTAGCCGGGAGGAACCCTAATGAAAAACTGTTTTTT; cdr3_aa: CASSLAGRNPNEKLFF